Listed here are 32 T cell receptor beta chains from one sample, sequenced in a study of T cell responses to AZD1222 COVID-19 vaccine. Data came from immunoSEQ multiplex PCR; TCRdb stores just in-frame clones and leaves some out. The sample lists about 160,000 clones; around 92% were seen once. Sequencing used peripheral blood, obtained 28 days after the second AZD1222 dose. The receptors derive from an adult who received the AZD1222 COVID-19 vaccine.

V and J are TRBV15 and TRBJ1-2, with 8 bases lining up with TRBD1. This CDR3 region has 15 residues. V gave up 8 bases and J gave up 4 bases; unmatched junction bases: 12. The V gene's germline CDR1 is LNHNV and CDR2 YYDKDF (reference sequence). Written as DNA, the CDR3 is TGTGCCACCTCTGACCAGGGGGCGGAAGCCTATGGCTACACCTTC. Its protein product is CATSDQGAEAYGYTF.

The gene calls are TRBV29-1 and TRBJ1-1; TRBD1 might be the D (6 bases). Trimming removed 1 base at V and 4 bases at J, with 13 bases between. Germline V gene data show CDR1 as SQVTM and CDR2 as ANQGSEA. This CDR3 is 14 amino acids long. The DNA of the CDR3 is TGCAGCGTTGAAGGCAGGGGATTGGGCACTGAAGCTTTCTTT. Encoded protein: CSVEGRGLGTEAFF.

The J gene is TRBJ2-1, the V gene TRBV6-5, with 7 nucleotides matching TRBD1. V lost 6 bases to trimming and J lost 0 bases; unmatched junction nucleotides: 5. Looked up from germline, CDR1 is MNHEY and CDR2 is SVGAGI. The CDR3 extends over 15 amino acids. The CDR3 reads CASRERGLSYNEQFF. In DNA, the CDR3 is TGTGCCAGCAGAGAGAGGGGGCTCTCCTACAATGAGCAGTTCTTC.

J is TRBJ1-5 and V is TRBV19; perhaps TRBD1 as D (6 bases). Per germline, CDR1 LNHDA and CDR2 SQIVND (reference sequence). With 7 bases removed from V and 1 base from J, the gap between germline ends came to 23 bases. The CDR3 length is 18 residues. The chain's CDR3 is CASTNRFRGMRSNQPQHF. CDR3 coding DNA: TGTGCCAGTACCAATCGGTTCAGGGGTATGAGGAGCAATCAGCCCCAGCATTTT.

The chain uses TRBV27 and TRBJ1-5, with D possibly TRBD1 on 6 matching bases. The ends were cut back, 6 bases at V and 1 base at J, with 10 bases in the middle. The CDR3 runs to 14 residues. Germline V gene data show CDR1 as MNHEY and CDR2 as SMNVEV (reference sequence). CDR3 DNA: TGTGCCAGCAGACCAACAGGGAGCAATCAGCCCCAGCATTTT. Its protein is CASRPTGSNQPQHF.

This chain joins TRBV25-1 and TRBJ1-3; D may be TRBD1 (6 bases). The germline gives CDR1 MGHDK, CDR2 SYGVNS. V gave up 0 bases and J gave up 0 bases, with 9 bases separating them. CDR3 size: 16 residues. CDR3 in DNA: TGTGCCAGCAGTGAATATCGGGACACCTCTGGAAACACCATATATTTT. Its translation: CASSEYRDTSGNTIYF.

J is TRBJ2-4 and V is TRBV29-1; 11 bases agree with TRBD1. V gave up 4 bases and J gave up 8 bases; unmatched junction bases: 10. The CDR3 sequence is 15 residues long. CDR1 is SQVTM, CDR2 ANQGSEA, per germline. The CDR3 DNA follows: TGCAGCGTTGCCGTTCGGGACAGGGGGTGGGACATTCAGTACTTC. Its protein is CSVAVRDRGWDIQYF.

The chain employs TRBV7-9 and TRBJ1-1; unclear D gene. This CDR3 comprises 15 residues. The germline V and J ends were trimmed by 2 bases and 3 bases, with 13 bases remaining between them. The V gene's germline CDR1 is SEHNR and CDR2 FQNEAQ (reference sequence). The CDR3 reads CASSLLSYPDTEAFF. CDR3 bases: TGTGCCAGCAGCTTACTCTCGTACCCCGACACTGAAGCTTTCTTT.

The V call is TRBV14, the J call TRBJ2-7; 7 bases are a match to TRBD2. The V segment lost 4 bases and the J segment 2 bases; nucleotides outside the gene matches: 11. Germline CDR1 and CDR2: SGHDN and FVKESK. There are 16 residues in the CDR3. In DNA form, the CDR3 reads TGTGCCAGCAGCCGTTTCGGGGGGTCGATCACCTACGAGCAGTACTTC. Its protein is CASSRFGGSITYEQYF.

The rearrangement uses TRBV11-2 and TRBJ2-2; D not certain. In germline, CDR1 is SGHAT, CDR2 FQNNGV. The CDR3 is 11 amino acids. V dropped 3 bases and J dropped 4 bases, with 0 bases sitting between them. The DNA for the CDR3 is TGTGCCAGCAGCTTCACCGGGGAGCTGTTTTTT. It specifies CASSFTGELFF.

Concerning this clone: The sample has other DNA sequences that encode this CDR3 too. This rearrangement joins TRBV9 to TRBJ1-6; D may be TRBD1 (5 bases). CDR3 size: 13 residues. Per the germline V gene, CDR1 is SGDLS and CDR2 is YYNGEE. V was cut by 0 bases and J by 10 bases, with 8 bases left in between. CDR3 in DNA: TGTGCCAGCAGCGTAGAGGGGAACTCACCCCTCCACTTT. Residues: CASSVEGNSPLHF. Full variable domain (missing parts from reference TRBV9 and TRBJ1-6): DSGVTQTPKHLITATGQRVTLRCSPRSGDLSVYWYQQSLDQGLQFLIQYYNGEERAKGNILERFSAQQFPDLHSELNLSSLELGDSALYFCASSVEGNSPLHFGNGTRLTVT.

The V call is TRBV28, the J call TRBJ2-5; the D gene is possibly TRBD1 (6 bases). The V gene lost 5 bases and the J gene lost 4 bases, with 14 bases spanning the gap. CDR1 MDHEN and CDR2 SYDVKM come from the germline V gene. The CDR3 has 14 amino acids. The DNA for the CDR3 is TGTGCCAGCAGTCCATACAGGGATCCAGAGACCCAGTACTTC. Translation: CASSPYRDPETQYF.

The chain has TRBV5-1 and TRBJ2-7; a weak D match, TRBD2 (6 bases). The V and J ends lost 0 bases and 7 bases respectively, with 14 bases between them. The CDR3 runs to 14 residues. Looked up from germline, CDR1 is SGHRS and CDR2 is YFSETQ. The CDR3 loop is CASSLAAGTGEQYF. The CDR3 region has the DNA TGCGCCAGCAGCTTGGCGGCTGGGACTGGGGAGCAGTACTTC.

This clone was seen only once. This chain joins TRBV5-4 and TRBJ1-5; D is perhaps TRBD1 (5 bases). This CDR3 is built from 15 residues. V lost 0 bases to trimming and J lost 4 bases, with 11 bases between them. The V gene's germline CDR1 is SGHNT and CDR2 YYREEE (reference sequence). DNA of the CDR3: TGTGCCAGCAGCTTGGGAGGGGCCGCAAATCAGCCCCAGCATTTT. Amino acid sequence: CASSLGGAANQPQHF.

This rearrangement joins TRBV5-4 to TRBJ1-5, with 8 bases fitting TRBD1. Trimming cost V 4 bases and J 5 bases; bases outside gene matches: 8. This CDR3 is 15 amino acids long. CDR1 is SGHNT and CDR2 is YYREEE in the germline V gene (reference sequence). This CDR3 is CASSTQTGVYQPQHF. CDR3 DNA: TGTGCCAGCAGCACACAGACAGGGGTATATCAGCCCCAGCATTTT.

The J gene is TRBJ1-2, the V gene TRBV18; D possibly corresponds to TRBD1 (5 bases). The CDR3 has 15 amino acids. V gave up 5 bases and J gave up 7 bases, with 20 bases separating them. The germline CDR1 and CDR2 sequences are KGHSH and LQKENI. CDR3 in DNA: TGTGCCAGCTCAGTACAGGAGCGCCTTGCGGGTGGCTACACCTTC. This codes for CASSVQERLAGGYTF. The full variable domain, its missing parts supplied by reference TRBV18 and TRBJ1-2, is NAGVMQNPRHLVRRRGQEARLRCSPMKGHSHVYWYRQLPEEGLKFMVYLQKENIIDESGMPKERFSAEFPKEGPSILRIQQVVRGDSAAYFCASSVQERLAGGYTFGSGTRLTVV.

The rearrangement uses TRBV27 and TRBJ1-6; no definite D call. CDR3 size: 15 residues. CDR1 and CDR2 (germline): MNHEY, SMNVEV (reference sequence). Between the trimmed V and J ends, which lost 0 bases and 11 bases, there was a span of 14 bases. The CDR3 DNA reads TGTGCCAGCAGTTTATCCCCAGGCGTAGAAACACCCCTCCACTTT. This codes for CASSLSPGVETPLHF.

The chain employs TRBV2 and TRBJ1-6; weak D call: TRBD1 (5 bases). Trimming pared 0 bases from V and 3 bases from J, leaving 12 bases between. The CDR3 extends over 17 amino acids. The germline V gene has CDR1 SNHLY and CDR2 FYNNEI. CDR3 nucleotide sequence: TGTGCCAGCAGTGAAGCGGTGGGGCCGGGCTATAATTCACCCCTCCACTTT. Its translation is CASSEAVGPGYNSPLHF. The full variable domain, its missing parts supplied by reference TRBV2 and TRBJ1-6, is EPEVTQTPSHQVTQMGQEVILRCVPISNHLYFYWYRQILGQKVEFLVSFYNNEISEKSEIFDDQFSVERPDGSNFTLKIRSTKLEDSAMYFCASSEAVGPGYNSPLHFGNGTRLTVT.

The chain uses TRBV12-2 and TRBJ1-3. TRBV12-2 is shown as a pseudogene. The CDR3 totals 14 residues. DNA for the CDR3: TGTGCAAGTCGCTTAGGCCCCGTATGGACCTCACTATATTTT. Its protein is CASRLGPVWTSLYF.

The rearrangement uses TRBV16 and TRBJ2-1; unclear D gene. V gave up 2 bases and J gave up 4 bases, with 12 bases separating them. This CDR3 is built from 15 residues. Germline V gene sequence: CDR1 KGHSY, CDR2 FQNENV. CDR3 DNA: TGTGCCAGCAGCCAACCCGTGGGCAGTTACAATGAGCAGTTCTTC. Translation gives CASSQPVGSYNEQFF.

The chain carries TRBV10-3 and TRBJ1-1, with no clear D. This CDR3 is 15 amino acids long. Germline assignment: CDR1 ENHRY and CDR2 SYGVKD. V was clipped by 3 bases and J by 2 bases, with 13 bases between them. CDR3 bases: TGTGCCATCAGTGATTTGGGGAAGAGTAACACTGAAGCTTTCTTT. Its translation is CAISDLGKSNTEAFF.

The chain uses TRBV19 and TRBJ2-5; 15 nucleotides line up with TRBD2. This CDR3 spans 15 amino acids. After removal of 10 bases from V and 0 bases from J, the junction contained 3 bases not matched to a gene. The germline gives CDR1 LNHDA, CDR2 SQIVND (reference sequence). DNA of the CDR3: TGTGCCACCGGACTAGCGGGGGGGTACCAAGAGACCCAGTACTTC. It yields the protein CATGLAGGYQETQYF. The complete variable domain, with remaining parts taken from reference TRBV19 and TRBJ2-5, reads DGGITQSPKYLFRKEGQNVTLSCEQNLNHDAMYWYRQDPGQGLRLIYYSQIVNDFQKGDIAEGYSVSREKKESFPLTVTSAQKNPTAFYLCATGLAGGYQETQYFGPGTRLLVL.

The V call is TRBV3-1 (or the pseudogene TRBV3-2), the J call TRBJ1-6; perhaps TRBD1 as D (6 bases). The CDR3 loop spans 15 amino acids. Germline V gives CDR1 LGHDT, CDR2 YNNKEL (reference sequence). V lost 7 bases and J 3 bases, leaving 13 bases between the germline ends. CDR3 protein: CASKGGSVYNSPLHF. CDR3 sequence (DNA): TGTGCCAGCAAGGGGGGGAGTGTCTATAATTCACCCCTCCACTTT.

V is TRBV3-1 (or the pseudogene TRBV3-2) and J is TRBJ2-3; D could derive from TRBD1 or TRBD2 (6 bases each). V lost 0 bases and J 3 bases, leaving 13 bases between the germline ends. Germline V gene sequence: CDR1 LGHDT, CDR2 YNNKEL (reference sequence). The length of the CDR3 is 16 residues. CDR3 loop: CASSQDLKGGTDTQYF. Here the CDR3 DNA reads TGTGCCAGCAGCCAAGATCTTAAGGGGGGAACAGATACGCAGTATTTT.

CDR3 coding DNA: TGTGCCAGACTAGGGACAGGGATGTCGCGTGGCTACACCTTC. Residues: CARLGTGMSRGYTF. This chain links TRBV2 with TRBJ1-2, with 9 bases identical to TRBD1. The CDR3 runs to 14 residues. V shed 9 bases, J shed 7 bases, and the junction held 12 bases outside the gene matches. Germline lookup yields CDR1 SNHLY and CDR2 FYNNEI.

The chain has TRBV18 and TRBJ1-2; 9 bases line up with TRBD1. CDR3 length: 15 residues. V lost 3 bases and J lost 6; bases outside the gene matches: 8. Per the germline V gene, CDR1 is KGHSH and CDR2 is LQKENI. CDR3 protein: CASSPGTGSRNGYTF. DNA for the CDR3: TGTGCCAGCTCACCCGGGACAGGGAGCAGAAATGGCTACACCTTC.

The V and J genes are TRBV14 and TRBJ1-2; a weak D match, TRBD1 (5 bases). The CDR3 is 15 amino acids. V gave up 5 bases and J gave up 1 base, with 14 bases separating them. Germline V gene data show CDR1 as SGHDN and CDR2 as FVKESK. CDR3 protein: CASSFRDGFNYGYTF. DNA of the CDR3: TGTGCCAGCAGCTTCCGGGACGGCTTTAACTATGGCTACACCTTC.

CDR3 nucleotides: TGTGCCAGTAGTATAATCCCCTGGACAGGAGGGGCAACTAATGAAAAACTGTTTTTT. It yields the protein CASSIIPWTGGATNEKLFF. The chain joins TRBV19 to TRBJ1-4; the match to TRBD1 covers 7 bases. V gave up 2 bases and J gave up 0 bases; unmatched junction bases: 12. The CDR3 spans 19 residues. Germline V gene lookup returns CDR1 LNHDA and CDR2 SQIVND (reference sequence).

This clone appeared a few times. The chain recombines TRBV7-7 with TRBJ1-4; TRBD1 matches at 7 bases. The CDR3 totals 18 residues. The germline gives CDR1 SSHAT, CDR2 FNYEAQ (reference sequence). V lost 5 bases to trimming and J lost 1 base; unmatched junction nucleotides: 13. CDR3 region: CASSRGQRQGETNEKLFF. DNA for the CDR3: TGTGCCAGCAGCCGCGGCCAAAGGCAGGGGGAAACTAATGAAAAACTGTTTTTT.

In DNA, the CDR3 is TGTGCCAGCAGTGGAGACAGGGGGACCTACGAGCAGTACTTC. Protein product: CASSGDRGTYEQYF. The gene calls are TRBV2 and TRBJ2-7; 9 positions match TRBD1. In germline, CDR1 is SNHLY, CDR2 FYNNEI. The CDR3 is 14 amino acids. V was clipped by 4 bases and J by 2 bases; unmatched bases: 3. The whole variable domain, filled in from reference TRBV2 and TRBJ2-7, reads EPEVTQTPSHQVTQMGQEVILRCVPISNHLYFYWYRQILGQKVEFLVSFYNNEISEKSEIFDDQFSVERPDGSNFTLKIRSTKLEDSAMYFCASSGDRGTYEQYFGPGTRLTVT.

V is TRBV7-9 and J is TRBJ1-1; TRBD1 matches 7 bases. The CDR3 contains 16 residues. Germline CDR1 is SEHNR and CDR2 is FQNEAQ (reference sequence). Trimming removed 4 bases from V and 2 bases from J; junction bases left unmatched: 10. The CDR3 spells CASSSTGPGGNTEAFF. CDR3 nucleotides: TGTGCCAGCAGCTCAACAGGTCCAGGGGGAAACACTGAAGCTTTCTTT.

Only one count was recorded for this clone. This chain joins TRBV30 and TRBJ2-1; 8 nucleotides align to TRBD1. The germline CDR1 and CDR2 sequences are GTSNPN and SVGIG (reference sequence). The CDR3 length is 13 residues. V shed 2 bases, J shed 6 bases, and the junction held 3 bases outside the gene matches. CDR3 protein: CAWSQGARNEQFF. CDR3 bases: TGTGCCTGGAGTCAGGGGGCTCGCAATGAGCAGTTCTTC.